Included here is one T cell receptor (beta chain) sequence, with context. Its binding antigen is unknown. Base qualities are not at hand, and no much larger clone is one base apart. The library was obtained by the immunoSEQ multiplex PCR assay. Here the immuneACCESS table is served through TCRdb, limited to in-frame sequences with V and J called. Missing clones are a known gap in these copies; in checked studies unresolved V genes cover under half, and the rest lacks a known reason. The sample data list about 10,000 clones, and about three quarters of these were observed just once. Of the sample, about a third is held by the ten largest clones. To identify tumor-specific TCR clonotypes, tumor tissue taken at baseline, before any treatment, was sequenced. In a trial, the study monitored patients with peripheral T-cell lymphoma who were getting frontline treatment by applying next-generation sequencing to their T-cell receptor sequences.

The data were taken from a study of circulating tumor DNA in untreated peripheral T-cell lymphoma (dated by TCRdb to the early 2020s). What the study reported, not specific to this receptor: Tumor-specific clonotypes turned up in roughly 74% of patients, identified from roughly 86% of baseline tissues and from about 70% of baseline serum samples.

CDR1 and CDR2 are drawn from the germline V gene: SNHLY, FYNNEI. At the junction V is shortened by 2 bases and J by 7 bases, with 17 bases in between. The CDR3 starts with the cysteine, ends with the phenylalanine, and has 16 residues. Only CDR3 DNA remains: 48 bases, in frame from the first base. The specimen was tumor tissue. The chain was built from TRBV2 and TRBJ1-4; the D gene remains uncertain. The source is a human donor with peripheral T-cell lymphoma. In nucleotides, the sequence is TGTGCCAGCAGTGAACCGGAGACCCGGAGCGGTGAAAAACTGTTTTTT. It translates to CASSEPETRSGEKLFF.